Presented here are 7 T cell receptor beta chains from one specimen sequenced in a study of a mutant IDH1 vaccine in newly diagnosed glioma. Method: immunoSEQ multiplex PCR; TCRdb's copy keeps in-frame clones and lacks some. The sample records 70,000 to 100,000 clones, roughly 80% being singletons. Time point given: baseline, week 1 (first vaccination visit). The sample's treatment: pre-vaccination baseline after standard-of-care therapy. Source: PBMCs, taken from a glioma patient treated with radiotherapy, temozolomide or both. These receptors were obtained from a man in his forties with glioma. Some clones in this sample may be carry-over from other donors' samples.

CDR3 sequence (DNA): TGTGCCAGCAGCATAGCCTTTACAGGCACCGAGACCCAGTACTTC. Encoded protein: CASSIAFTGTETQYF. This chain joins TRBV5-6 and TRBJ2-5; TRBD1 might be the D (5 bases). CDR3 length: 15 residues. V lost 4 bases and J 5 bases, leaving 18 bases between the germline ends. Germline CDR1 SGHDT, CDR2 YYEEEE.

CDR3 in DNA: TGCAGCCTCCCTCGGCAGCCGGGTCCCGGGGAGCTGTTTTTT. Protein sequence: CSLPRQPGPGELFF. The V call is TRBV29-1, the J call TRBJ2-2; D gene ambiguous. The CDR3 totals 14 residues. Germline V gene lookup returns CDR1 SQVTM and CDR2 ANQGSEA. The germline V and J ends were trimmed by 8 bases and 6 bases, with 19 bases remaining between them.

The chain combines TRBV9 with TRBJ1-4; no firm D call. Trimming removed 2 bases at V and 6 bases at J, with 11 bases between. The CDR3 runs 14 residues. Germline loops: CDR1 SGDLS, CDR2 YYNGEE. CDR3 sequence (DNA): TGTGCCAGCAGCGTGCGAATGTCCGATGAAAAACTGTTTTTT. It is translated as CASSVRMSDEKLFF.

The chain recombines TRBV6-5 with TRBJ2-7, with D hard to call. With 6 bases removed from V and 6 bases from J, the gap between germline ends came to 18 bases. CDR3 length: 14 residues. Germline assignment: CDR1 MNHEY and CDR2 SVGAGI. CDR3 DNA: TGTGCCAGCAGGCCACCCTCCGGATTTCGCGAGCAGTACTTC. Protein product: CASRPPSGFREQYF.

The CDR3 loop is CASSPISGDYGYTF. Here the CDR3 DNA reads TGTGCCAGCAGCCCTATATCTGGGGACTATGGCTACACCTTC. This chain joins TRBV7-8 and TRBJ1-2, with D unclear. Deletions cut 5 bases from V and 3 bases from J, with 13 bases between. Germline V lookup: CDR1 SGHVS, CDR2 FQNEAQ. CDR3 length equals 14 residues.

The chain joins TRBV4-2 to TRBJ2-3; 12 bases agree with TRBD2. Trimming cost V 3 bases and J 0 bases; bases outside gene matches: 4. CDR3 length: 17 residues. Germline CDR1 is LGHNA and CDR2 is YNFKEQ. The CDR3 loop reads CASSHGTSGRSTDTQYF. CDR3 sequence (DNA): TGTGCCAGCAGCCACGGGACTAGCGGGCGCAGCACAGATACGCAGTATTTT.

V usage is TRBV7-8 and J usage is TRBJ2-7, with 10 bases lining up with TRBD1. This CDR3 region has 15 residues. J gave up 7 bases and V 0 bases, and 6 bases lay outside the gene matches. The germline gives CDR1 SGHVS, CDR2 FQNEAQ. CDR3 nucleotides: TGTGCCAGCAGCTTAGCGGGGACAGGGGATAAGGAGCAGTACTTC. Its protein is CASSLAGTGDKEQYF.